Listed here is a single T cell receptor (beta chain). The antigen is undetermined. Primers used in a second PCR of roughly 7 to 12 cycles were a sample-barcoded 5' primer and a J-beta primer mix. TCRdb analysed the 5' RACE reads with MiXCR anew, one entry per CDR3 protein. The sample records about 780,000 distinct CDR3 sequences, about half being singletons. This sample was included in a study of blood T cells in healthy people across ages. CDR1 is MNHEY and CDR2 is SVGAGI in the germline V gene. The CDR3 extends over 14 amino acids. Study-wide results and limits: Calculation of diversity from one million T cells yielded estimates considered to be underestimates.

The chain combines TRBV6-5 with TRBJ2-1; maybe TRBD1 (5 bases). The J call is doubtful: the DNA matches TRBJ2-7 better. The sequencing sample was made of blood. The sequence derives from a man older than 75 in good health. This CDR3 is CASSSDSWGNEQYF. The CDR3 region has the DNA TGTGCCAGCAGTTCCGACAGCTGGGGCAATGAGCAGTACTTC.